The 27 T cell receptor beta chains presented below share a single source sample, sequenced in a study of T cells after yellow fever vaccination. Using its own MiXCR run on the 5' RACE reads, TCRdb lists one record per CDR3 protein. The profile shows hundreds of thousands of distinct CDR3 sequences, about 19% of them singletons. Specimen: PBMCs, collected before the yellow fever booster vaccination. The receptors come from a man aged 18 to 29 who received the YFV17D yellow fever vaccine.

This clonotype was seen more than once but under ten times. The chain combines TRBV9 with TRBJ2-5; the match to TRBD2 covers 15 bases. The CDR3 has 17 residues. CDR1 is SGDLS, CDR2 YYNGEE, per germline. V dropped 3 bases and J dropped 5; count of bases not matched to a gene: 8. CDR3: CASSEWTSGGGRETQYF. The CDR3 DNA follows: TGTGCCAGCAGCGAATGGACTAGCGGGGGGGGCAGGGAGACCCAGTACTTC.

The CDR3 DNA reads as TGTGCCAGCAGTATCACTCAGCGGGGGGGCACTTGGGAGACCCAGTACTTC. The encoded protein is CASSITQRGGTWETQYF. V gene TRBV27 combines with J gene TRBJ2-5, with 10 bases lining up with TRBD2. The CDR3 is 17 amino acids. Looked up from germline, CDR1 is MNHEY and CDR2 is SMNVEV (reference sequence). V lost 5 bases, J lost 5 bases, and 14 bases stayed unmatched.

The chain couples TRBV15 to TRBJ2-6; 9 bases match TRBD1. This CDR3 is 18 amino acids long. Germline loops: CDR1 LNHNV, CDR2 YYDKDF (reference sequence). The trim removed 2 bases at V and 3 bases at J, leaving 8 bases unmatched. The CDR3 sequence: CATSRPTGGNGGANVLTF. CDR3 nucleotides: TGTGCCACCAGCAGACCAACAGGGGGCAATGGTGGGGCCAACGTCCTGACTTTC.

The CDR3 reads CASSRDGAYSGNTIYF. CDR3 sequence (DNA): TGCGCCAGCAGCCGGGACGGAGCTTACTCTGGAAACACCATATATTTT. The chain joins TRBV5-1 to TRBJ1-3; maybe TRBD1 (5 bases). The CDR3 sequence is 16 residues long. CDR1 and CDR2 (germline): SGHRS, YFSETQ. Trimming removed 4 bases at V and 0 bases at J, with 14 bases between.

This clonotype was observed a handful of times. The V call is TRBV3-1, the J call TRBJ2-2; 7 bases map to TRBD1. Trimming cost V 3 bases and J 6 bases; bases outside gene matches: 7. The CDR3 sequence is 15 residues long. The germline V gene has CDR1 LGHDT and CDR2 YNNKEL (reference sequence). Written as DNA, the CDR3 is TGTGCCAGCAGCCACTCGGACAGGAGTGCCGGGGAGCTGTTTTTT. Its protein is CASSHSDRSAGELFF.

This clonotype has just a few counts. This chain links TRBV12-3 or TRBV12-4 with TRBJ2-3; the D is unclear. The CDR3 has 11 amino acids. The germline V and J ends were trimmed by 7 bases and 3 bases, with 5 bases remaining between them. The CDR3 nucleotides read TGTGCCAGCACGAGGACAGATACGCAGTATTTT. It codes for CASTRTDTQYF.

The J gene is TRBJ2-1, the V gene TRBV25-1, with 9 bases lining up with TRBD2. The trim removed 6 bases at V and 2 bases at J, leaving 8 bases unmatched. The CDR3 contains 16 residues. CDR1 and CDR2 from the germline V gene are MGHDK and SYGVNS. CDR3 loop: CASSGESGGTYNEQFF. The CDR3 DNA reads TGTGCCAGCAGCGGGGAGAGCGGGGGGACCTACAATGAGCAGTTCTTC.

This clonotype was recorded a few times. This chain connects TRBV11-1 to TRBJ2-7; TRBD1 or TRBD2 may be the D gene (5 bases each). The CDR3 is 16 amino acids. Germline V gene lookup returns CDR1 SGHAT and CDR2 FQDESV (reference sequence). V was shortened by 4 bases and J by 5 bases, with 21 bases between the two germline ends. For the CDR3, the DNA is TGTGCCAGCAGCTCGTCCTCTCCGGGACCTTCTGACGAGCAGTACTTC. As protein: CASSSSSPGPSDEQYF.

This clonotype was counted a single time. V gene TRBV4-2 combines with J gene TRBJ1-2; 12 bases agree with TRBD1. This CDR3 region has 15 residues. Germline V gene data show CDR1 as LGHNA and CDR2 as YNFKEQ. Germline trimming cut 3 bases from V and 8 bases from J; bases unmatched to any gene: 7. CDR3 bases: TGTGCCAGCAGCCAGCCGGGACAGGGGGCGCGGGGCTACACCTTC. Protein: CASSQPGQGARGYTF.

This clonotype occurred a few times. This chain joins TRBV19 and TRBJ1-6; 8 bases line up with TRBD1. Germline V gives CDR1 LNHDA, CDR2 SQIVND (reference sequence). The CDR3 consists of 13 residues. The V gene end was trimmed by 7 bases and the J gene end by 6 bases; junction bases not matched to a gene: 2. In DNA, the CDR3 is TGTGCCAGTATAGACAGGGGTAATTCACCCCTCCACTTT. Protein sequence: CASIDRGNSPLHF.

This clonotype has more than one count but fewer than ten. This chain connects TRBV7-8 to TRBJ2-1; D might be TRBD2 (6 bases). CDR1 SGHVS and CDR2 FQNEAQ come from the germline V gene. This CDR3 contains 13 residues. Trimming stripped 1 base from V and 12 bases from J, with 13 bases between. CDR3 sequence (DNA): TGTGCCAGCAGCTTAGGGAGAGGCGGGATGCAGTTCTTC. This codes for CASSLGRGGMQFF.

V usage is TRBV20-1 and J usage is TRBJ2-5; 8 bases fit TRBD2. Losses at the gene ends were 3 bases for V and 4 bases for J; bases not matched to a gene: 10. The CDR3 has 15 amino acids. The germline V gene has CDR1 DFQATT and CDR2 SNEGSKA (reference sequence). CDR3 sequence: CSASRLAGLIETQYF. CDR3 bases: TGCAGTGCTAGCCGTCTAGCGGGTTTAATAGAGACCCAGTACTTC.

This clonotype was picked up a small number of times. J is TRBJ2-2 and V is TRBV4-2; 8 positions agree with TRBD2. The CDR3 totals 16 residues. CDR1 LGHNA and CDR2 YNFKEQ come from the germline V gene. V lost 2 bases and J lost 2; bases outside the gene matches: 4. The CDR3 nucleotides are TGTGCCAGCAGCCAATTAGCGGGGTATAACACCGGGGAGCTGTTTTTT. As protein: CASSQLAGYNTGELFF.

This clonotype has only a few counts. The chain carries TRBV5-1 and TRBJ2-3, with 8 bases identical to TRBD2. CDR1 and CDR2 from the germline V gene are SGHRS and YFSETQ. J was trimmed by 2 bases and V by 5 bases; bases with no gene match: 16. The CDR3 is made up of 18 amino acids. The CDR3 sequence: CASSLTPPGGLNTDTQYF. The DNA of the CDR3 is TGCGCCAGCAGTCTCACTCCTCCGGGGGGGCTAAACACAGATACGCAGTATTTT.

The chain joins TRBV5-4 to TRBJ2-3; 7 nucleotides align to TRBD2. The germline gives CDR1 SGHNT, CDR2 YYREEE (reference sequence). The CDR3 extends over 14 amino acids. J gave up 5 bases and V 2 bases, and 5 bases lay outside the gene matches. As DNA, the CDR3 is TGTGCCAGCAGCTTCATCAGGGAGGGAGATACGCAGTATTTT. Encoded protein: CASSFIREGDTQYF. The full variable domain, completed using reference TRBV5-4 and TRBJ2-3, is ETGVTQSPTHLIKTRGQQVTLRCSSQSGHNTVSWYQQALGQGPQFIFQYYREEENGRGNFPPRFSGLQFPNYSSELNVNALELDDSALYLCASSFIREGDTQYFGPGTRLTVL.

This clonotype was counted between two and nine times. CDR3 nucleotide sequence: TGTGCCAGCTTTACAGAGGGCGAAGGGGATACGCAGTATTTT. It encodes CASFTEGEGDTQYF. The chain uses TRBV7-9 and TRBJ2-3, with D possibly being TRBD2 (5 bases). The CDR3 contains 14 residues. Trimming left V 8 bases short and J 6 bases short, with 18 bases between. The germline gives CDR1 SEHNR, CDR2 FQNEAQ (reference sequence).

This clonotype was counted between two and nine times. The V gene is TRBV30, the J gene TRBJ1-1; 7 bases line up with TRBD1. Germline values: CDR1 GTSNPN, CDR2 SVGIG (reference sequence). This CDR3 contains 13 residues. J lost 1 base, V lost 4 bases, and 3 bases had no gene match. This CDR3 reads CAWTRDRNTEAFF. The CDR3, as DNA: TGTGCCTGGACCCGGGACAGGAACACTGAAGCTTTCTTT.

This clonotype was counted many times. The DNA of the CDR3 is TGTGCCAGCAGCCAAGGGGAATGGCGGGTTTTAGAGACCCAGTACTTC. Its translation: CASSQGEWRVLETQYF. The chain recombines TRBV4-2 with TRBJ2-5; possibly TRBD2 for D (5 bases). CDR3 length equals 16 residues. V was pared by 1 base and J by 4 bases, with 16 bases between. CDR1 is LGHNA, CDR2 YNFKEQ, per germline.

This clonotype was recorded at least ten times. CDR3 in DNA: TGTGCCAGCAGCCCCGGGAGGAACACTGAAGCTTTCTTT. The encoded protein is CASSPGRNTEAFF. This sequence joins TRBV18 and TRBJ1-1; D is unresolved. With 8 bases removed from V and 1 base from J, the gap between germline ends came to 11 bases. The CDR3 has 13 residues. Germline values: CDR1 KGHSH, CDR2 LQKENI.

CDR3 residues: CASRSGGGMADTQYF. The CDR3 bases are TGTGCCAGCAGGTCCGGGGGAGGTATGGCAGATACGCAGTATTTT. The chain links TRBV6-5 to TRBJ2-3; weak D call: TRBD2 (6 bases). CDR1 is MNHEY, CDR2 SVGAGI, per germline. The CDR3 consists of 15 residues. V was clipped by 6 bases and J by 4 bases, with 17 bases between them.

This clonotype has a handful of counts. The CDR3 sequence is CAVASGVWVDTQYF. DNA of the CDR3: TGTGCCGTTGCGAGCGGAGTGTGGGTTGATACGCAGTATTTT. J is TRBJ2-3 and V is TRBV24-1; weak D call: TRBD2 (5 bases). CDR1 is KGHDR, CDR2 SFDVKD, per germline. V was shortened by 12 bases and J by 6 bases, with 21 bases between the two germline ends. CDR3 length: 14 residues.

A few counts support this clonotype. This sequence joins TRBV18 and TRBJ2-3; the D gene is possibly TRBD2 (6 bases). The germline CDR1 and CDR2 sequences are KGHSH and LQKENI. V lost 2 bases and J lost 4, with 10 bases in between. The CDR3 has 14 residues. CDR3 in amino acids: CASSPRRVADTQYF. Written as DNA, the CDR3 is TGTGCCAGCTCACCAAGGAGGGTTGCAGATACGCAGTATTTT.

This clonotype was observed once. The chain recombines TRBV10-1 with TRBJ1-4; 9 bases map to TRBD1. The CDR3 loop spans 15 amino acids. Germline V lookup: CDR1 WNHNN, CDR2 SYGVQD (reference sequence). V dropped 3 bases and J dropped 8; count of bases not matched to a gene: 7. The CDR3 DNA is TGCGCCAGCAGTGACCAGGGACAGGGAGGCGAAAAACTGTTTTTT. It encodes CASSDQGQGGEKLFF.

This clonotype was found a few times. The rearrangement uses TRBV5-1 and TRBJ2-7; D assignment may be TRBD1 or TRBD2 (5 bases each). The ends were cut back, 0 bases at V and 7 bases at J, with 14 bases in the middle. The CDR3 extends over 14 amino acids. The germline CDR1 and CDR2 sequences are SGHRS and YFSETQ. The CDR3 bases are TGCGCCAGCAGCTTGGGAGAGGGGCCTGGGGAGCAGTACTTC. Amino acids: CASSLGEGPGEQYF.

The chain carries TRBV7-9 and TRBJ2-5, with 11 bases that match TRBD2. Germline V gives CDR1 SEHNR, CDR2 FQNEAQ (reference sequence). This CDR3 spans 16 amino acids. After removal of 1 base from V and 5 bases from J, the junction contained 6 bases not matched to a gene. CDR3 protein: CASSLDLAGGLETQYF. The CDR3 DNA follows: TGTGCCAGCAGCTTAGATCTAGCGGGGGGTCTGGAGACCCAGTACTTC.

This clonotype was seen many times. Its ends do not fully match the called genes, so a read error is possible. DNA for the CDR3: TGTGCCAGCAGCTCCGGGACAGTCAACACCGGGGAGCTGTTTTTT. Encoded protein: CASSSGTVNTGELFF. This chain uses TRBV5-1 with TRBJ2-2, with 7 bases matching TRBD1. CDR1 is SGHRS, CDR2 YFSETQ, per germline. The CDR3 loop spans 15 amino acids.

This clonotype was detected a few times. V gene TRBV20-1 combines with J gene TRBJ1-2; tentatively, D is TRBD1 (5 bases). Germline values: CDR1 DFQATT, CDR2 SNEGSKA (reference sequence). The CDR3 length is 14 residues. V lost 2 bases to trimming and J lost 1 base, with 11 bases between them. CDR3 residues: CSARPREINYGYTF. Written as DNA, the CDR3 is TGCAGTGCTAGACCCAGGGAGATTAACTATGGCTACACCTTC.